This T cell receptor beta chain was documented in a study of T-cell reconstitution after alpha-beta-depleted transplantation in children. Unique molecular identifiers were used in preparing the TCRbeta library. Each CDR3 protein gets one entry after TCRdb re-called the PCR reads with MiXCR. The data show fewer than 700,000 distinct CDR3 sequences, approximately 22% seen once. CDR3 size: 15 residues. J lost 4 bases, V lost 6 bases, and 8 bases had no gene match. Notes on this clonotype: Its antigen is still unknown.

Findings and limits, study-wide: At the one-year point after transplant, T-cell counts and TCRbeta diversity were found to come mostly from T cells that had been newly produced.

The sequence came from a boy under two years old who had a stem cell transplant for acute myeloid leukemia, so the T cells may come from the graft donor. The chain has TRBV12-3 or TRBV12-4 and TRBJ2-3; TRBD1 aligns across 9 bases. The starting material was PBMCs, mostly from graft donor cells, obtained 360 days after TCRalphabeta/CD19-depleted stem cell transplant. The CDR3 sequence is CASSSTGGLPDTQYF. As DNA, the CDR3 is TGTGCCAGCAGCTCGACAGGGGGACTCCCAGATACGCAGTATTTT.